The source of this TCR beta chain is a study of radiotherapy plus CTLA-4 blockade in lung cancer. Using immunoSEQ multiplex PCR, the repertoire was profiled, and TCRdb retains in-frame clones only, with some absent. Found here are 45,000 or so clones, 73% of them singletons; the top ten hold roughly 4%. The CDR3 loop spans 17 amino acids. Germline V CDR1 and CDR2: SGHNT, YYREEE (reference sequence). Losses at the gene ends were 4 bases for V and 8 bases for J; bases not matched to a gene: 14. Those patients who had chemo-refractory metastatic non-small-cell lung cancer were given focal radiation along with CTLA-4 blockade through ipilimumab. General study results and limits: Response, reportedly, was best predicted by interferon-beta along with early blood T cell clone dynamics.

Comments on this clone: The antigen remains unidentified.

This clonotype originated in a human donor with non-small cell lung cancer who had a complete response to radiotherapy plus ipilimumab. The genes are TRBV5-4 and TRBJ2-1; 11 bases align to TRBD2. The material was peripheral blood, obtained from a patient treated with radiotherapy plus ipilimumab. The CDR3 DNA reads TGTGCCAGCAGCCCAATTAGCGGGAGGGCCTGGGACGATGAGCAGTTCTTC. Protein: CASSPISGRAWDDEQFF.